Listed below are T cell receptor beta chains from one sample, sequenced in a study of Ad26.COV2.S vaccination and SARS-CoV-2 variants. The repertoire was sequenced with immunoSEQ multiplex PCR; TCRdb's copy has only in-frame clones and lacks some. The table has hundreds of thousands of clones, around 87% seen once. This specimen was peripheral blood, taken in a trial of Ad26.COV2.S vaccine versus placebo. Receptor source: a person between 18 and 65 years old who received the Ad26.COV2.S COVID-19 vaccine or a placebo. CDR3s include the opening cysteine and the closing phenylalanine or tryptophan. The order of the fields is clone size, D gene, V gene, J gene, CDR3 protein, CDR3 DNA. A D gene is named only where the DNA matches it firmly. The size of a clone is reported for some rows only, either as once, few or many, or as a class for expanded clones.

clone size: once
D gene: TRBD1
V gene: TRBV11-2
J gene: TRBJ2-7
CDR3 protein: CASSYPGTAGYEQYF
CDR3 DNA: TGTGCCAGCAGCTACCCAGGGACAGCTGGCTACGAGCAGTACTTC

clone size: once
D gene: TRBD1
V gene: TRBV5-5
J gene: TRBJ1-1
CDR3 protein: CASSIYRGDTEAFF
CDR3 DNA: TGTGCCAGCAGCATTTACAGGGGAGACACTGAAGCTTTCTTT

clone size: .
D gene: TRBD1
V gene: TRBV6-5
J gene: TRBJ1-4
CDR3 protein: CASRAETGGAEKLFF
CDR3 DNA: TGTGCCAGCAGAGCAGAAACAGGGGGCGCTGAAAAACTGTTTTTT

clone size: .
D gene: TRBD1
V gene: TRBV6-2/TRBV6-3
J gene: TRBJ2-7
CDR3 protein: CASSNRQGGLYEQYF
CDR3 DNA: TGTGCCAGCAGTAACAGACAGGGTGGTCTCTACGAGCAGTACTTC

clone size: .
D gene: .
V gene: TRBV7-8
J gene: TRBJ1-3
CDR3 protein: CASSLARPLAGNTIYF
CDR3 DNA: TGTGCCAGCAGCTTAGCTCGACCACTAGCGGGAAACACCATATATTTT

clone size: .
D gene: .
V gene: TRBV6-5
J gene: TRBJ1-5
CDR3 protein: CASLQGKQPQHF
CDR3 DNA: TGTGCCAGCTTACAGGGTAAGCAGCCCCAGCATTTT

clone size: .
D gene: .
V gene: TRBV7-9
J gene: TRBJ1-2
CDR3 protein: CASSGSRTELYGYTF
CDR3 DNA: TGTGCCAGCAGCGGCAGCCGGACAGAACTCTATGGCTACACCTTC

clone size: .
D gene: .
V gene: TRBV5-1
J gene: TRBJ2-5
CDR3 protein: CASSRDRRTQYF
CDR3 DNA: TGCGCCAGCAGCCGGGATCGGAGGACCCAGTACTTC

clone size: .
D gene: TRBD2
V gene: TRBV11-3
J gene: TRBJ2-3
CDR3 protein: CASSLGLAGATDTQYF
CDR3 DNA: TGTGCCAGCAGCTTAGGACTAGCGGGGGCCACAGATACGCAGTATTTT

clone size: .
D gene: .
V gene: TRBV29-1
J gene: TRBJ2-5
CDR3 protein: CSVYRGTETQYF
CDR3 DNA: TGCAGCGTCTATAGGGGGACAGAGACCCAGTACTTC

clone size: .
D gene: TRBD1
V gene: TRBV3-1/TRBV3-2
J gene: TRBJ1-1
CDR3 protein: CASRGQGAGEAFF
CDR3 DNA: TGTGCCAGCAGGGGACAGGGGGCCGGTGAAGCTTTCTTT

clone size: .
D gene: TRBD1
V gene: TRBV19
J gene: TRBJ2-7
CDR3 protein: CASSDEGALSYEQYF
CDR3 DNA: TGTGCCAGTAGTGACGAGGGGGCGTTAAGCTACGAGCAGTACTTC

clone size: few
D gene: .
V gene: TRBV27
J gene: TRBJ2-1
CDR3 protein: CASTPTAVGYNEQFF
CDR3 DNA: TGTGCCAGCACCCCGACAGCGGTCGGCTACAATGAGCAGTTCTTC

clone size: .
D gene: .
V gene: TRBV10-2
J gene: TRBJ2-2
CDR3 protein: CASSEVISGELFF
CDR3 DNA: TGCGCCAGCAGTGAGGTGATATCCGGGGAGCTGTTTTTT

clone size: .
D gene: .
V gene: TRBV5-6
J gene: TRBJ1-2
CDR3 protein: CASSLDGYGYTF
CDR3 DNA: TGTGCCAGCAGCTTGGATGGGTATGGCTACACCTTC

clone size: .
D gene: .
V gene: TRBV10-1
J gene: TRBJ1-2
CDR3 protein: CASSDSTGSYGYTF
CDR3 DNA: TGCGCCAGCAGTGACTCGACGGGGAGCTATGGCTACACCTTC

clone size: .
D gene: TRBD1
V gene: TRBV2
J gene: TRBJ2-5
CDR3 protein: CASRQGAPETQYF
CDR3 DNA: TGTGCCAGCAGGCAGGGGGCCCCGGAGACCCAGTACTTC

clone size: once
D gene: TRBD1
V gene: TRBV5-4
J gene: TRBJ1-2
CDR3 protein: CASSLVGTGGRGYTF
CDR3 DNA: TGTGCCAGCAGCTTGGTTGGGACAGGGGGTCGAGGCTACACCTTC

clone size: .
D gene: .
V gene: TRBV7-3
J gene: TRBJ1-6
CDR3 protein: CASSPDQNSPLHF
CDR3 DNA: TGTGCCAGCAGCCCCGACCAGAATTCACCCCTCCACTTT

clone size: .
D gene: .
V gene: TRBV30
J gene: TRBJ1-2
CDR3 protein: CAWSGAGDTIYGYTF
CDR3 DNA: TGTGCCTGGAGTGGAGCTGGGGACACCATCTATGGCTACACCTTC

clone size: .
D gene: .
V gene: TRBV7-8
J gene: TRBJ2-5
CDR3 protein: CASSSQGRSGTQYF
CDR3 DNA: TGTGCCAGCAGCTCCCAAGGACGCTCCGGGACCCAGTACTTC

clone size: .
D gene: .
V gene: TRBV7-7
J gene: TRBJ2-7
CDR3 protein: CASSISQLSDEQYF
CDR3 DNA: TGTGCTAGCAGCATCTCCCAGCTATCAGACGAGCAGTACTTC

clone size: .
D gene: .
V gene: TRBV7-9
J gene: TRBJ2-2
CDR3 protein: CASSSWISMAGELFF
CDR3 DNA: TGTGCCAGCAGCTCTTGGATAAGTATGGCCGGGGAGCTGTTTTTT

clone size: .
D gene: .
V gene: TRBV9
J gene: TRBJ2-5
CDR3 protein: CASSVDGGPWGTQYF
CDR3 DNA: TGTGCCAGCAGCGTAGACGGCGGTCCCTGGGGGACCCAGTACTTC

clone size: .
D gene: TRBD1
V gene: TRBV18
J gene: TRBJ2-7
CDR3 protein: CASSVTGQEDEQYF
CDR3 DNA: TGTGCCAGCTCAGTTACGGGACAGGAGGACGAGCAGTACTTC

clone size: .
D gene: TRBD2
V gene: TRBV5-1
J gene: TRBJ2-5
CDR3 protein: CASSLSSGRETQYF
CDR3 DNA: TGCGCCAGCAGCTTGTCAAGCGGGAGGGAGACCCAGTACTTC